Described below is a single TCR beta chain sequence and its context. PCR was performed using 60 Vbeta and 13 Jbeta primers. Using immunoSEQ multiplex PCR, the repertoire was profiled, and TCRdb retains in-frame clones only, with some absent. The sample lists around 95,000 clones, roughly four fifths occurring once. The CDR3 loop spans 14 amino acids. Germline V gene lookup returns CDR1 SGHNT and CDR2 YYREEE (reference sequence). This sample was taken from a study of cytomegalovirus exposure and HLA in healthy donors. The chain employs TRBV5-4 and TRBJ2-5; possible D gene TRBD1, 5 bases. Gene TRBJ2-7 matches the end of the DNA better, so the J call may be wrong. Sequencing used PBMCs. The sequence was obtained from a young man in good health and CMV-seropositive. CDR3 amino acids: CASSWGGDSYEQYF. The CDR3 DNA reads TGTGCCAGCAGCTGGGGCGGAGACTCCTACGAGCAGTACTTC.